The rows below give T cell receptor beta chains drawn from one sample of a study of blood T cell repertoires in COVID-19. Assay used: immunoSEQ multiplex PCR; TCRdb lists only in-frame clones, some missing. The table shows around 150,000 clones, with around four fifths occurring only once. The specimen was peripheral blood. The source of these receptors is a human donor in a cohort sampled during active COVID-19. Both conserved end residues are part of each CDR3. Each record gives: CDR3 length, V gene, D gene, clone size, J gene, CDR3 DNA, CDR3 protein. D genes are given only for firm matches. Size values are once, few and many counts, or a class for expanded clones, and some rows have none.

>13|TRBV11-2|TRBD2|many|TRBJ2-7
TGTGCCAGCAGCTTAGAGCCTAGCGGGGGCCCACCATTC
CASSLEPSGGPPF
>15|TRBV7-2|NA|NA|TRBJ2-1
TGTGCCAGCAGCTTAAACCGGGAGAGAAACAATGAGCAGTTCTTC
CASSLNRERNNEQFF
>13|TRBV9|TRBD2|NA|TRBJ2-7
TGTGCCAGCAGCACTAGCGGGAGGGTCGAGCAGTACTTC
CASSTSGRVEQYF
>17|TRBV6-2/TRBV6-3|TRBD1|NA|TRBJ2-7
TGTGCCAGCAGTACAACCTACAGGGGACGTAGCACCTACGAGCAGTACTTC
CASSTTYRGRSTYEQYF
>16|TRBV27|TRBD1|NA|TRBJ2-3
TGTGCCAGCAGTTTGGACAGGCTGAGGGGCACAGATACGCAGTATTTT
CASSLDRLRGTDTQYF
>13|TRBV7-2|NA|NA|TRBJ2-7
TGTGCCAGCAGCGGATTCAGCACAGGGGAGCAGTACTTC
CASSGFSTGEQYF
>14|TRBV7-2|NA|NA|TRBJ1-1
TGTGCCAGCAGCTTAGACACCGGGGGGACTGAAGCTTTCTTT
CASSLDTGGTEAFF
>14|TRBV5-4|NA|NA|TRBJ2-7
TGTGCCAGCAGCTTGAGCGACAGCTCCTACGAGCAGTACTTC
CASSLSDSSYEQYF
>14|TRBV18|NA|NA|TRBJ2-7
TGTGCCAGCTCACCAAGGGGCGCGTTGGAAGAGCAGTACTTC
CASSPRGALEEQYF
>14|TRBV19|NA|NA|TRBJ1-4
TGTGCCAGTAGTATAACCGGGAGCCATGAAAAACTGTTTTTT
CASSITGSHEKLFF
>15|TRBV9|NA|NA|TRBJ2-1
TGTGCCAGCAGCGAGACCCCGACAAGTTACAATGAGCAGTTCTTC
CASSETPTSYNEQFF
>14|TRBV4-3|NA|NA|TRBJ1-2
TGCGCCAGCAGCCAAGCCAGGGGTCGTGGTGGCTACACCTTC
CASSQARGRGGYTF
>14|TRBV5-4|NA|few|TRBJ1-6
TGTGCCAGCAGCTTGGTGGGGGGTAATTCACCCCTCCACTTT
CASSLVGGNSPLHF
>12|TRBV29-1|NA|NA|TRBJ2-1
TGCAGCGTTATGAGCTCCTACAATGAGCAGTTCTTC
CSVMSSYNEQFF
>10|TRBV20-1|NA|once|TRBJ1-5
TGCAGTGCTCGGGGGGTGCCTCGGCATTTT
CSARGVPRHF
>14|TRBV3-1/TRBV3-2|TRBD1|NA|TRBJ2-7
TGTGCCAGCAGCCGAGGGACAGCCCACTACGAGCAGTACTTC
CASSRGTAHYEQYF
>15|TRBV10-3|NA|NA|TRBJ2-5
TGTGCCATCAGTGAGTCGGTACAACGGGGAGAGACCCAGTACTTC
CAISESVQRGETQYF
>12|TRBV6-2/TRBV6-3|NA|NA|TRBJ2-7
TGTGCCAGCAGTTACCTGTTGTACGAGCAGTACTTC
CASSYLLYEQYF
>15|TRBV19|TRBD2|NA|TRBJ2-2
TGTGCCAGTAGACGTCCGGGACTAGACACCGGGGAGCTGTTTTTT
CASRRPGLDTGELFF
>14|TRBV11-2|NA|NA|TRBJ2-7
TGTGCCAGCAGCACTCGGAGTTGGATCTACGAGCAGTACTTC
CASSTRSWIYEQYF
>15|TRBV27|TRBD2|NA|TRBJ2-5
TGTGCCAGCAGTCCCGGACTAGCGGGAGAAGAGACCCAGTACTTC
CASSPGLAGEETQYF
>16|TRBV7-2|TRBD1|few|TRBJ1-1
TGTGCCAGCAGCGCCCGCCGACAGGGAAGGAACACTGAAGCTTTCTTT
CASSARRQGRNTEAFF
>16|TRBV4-3|NA|NA|TRBJ1-4
TGCGCCAGCAGCCAGGGACTGACTGCAACTAATGAAAAACTGTTTTTT
CASSQGLTATNEKLFF
>13|TRBV3-1/TRBV3-2|NA|NA|TRBJ2-2
TGTGCCAGCAGCCATCAGGGAATCGGGGAGCTGTTTTTT
CASSHQGIGELFF
>13|TRBV28|NA|NA|TRBJ1-5
TGTGCCAGCATCGACAGTTTCAATCAGCCCCAGCATTTT
CASIDSFNQPQHF
>14|TRBV18|NA|once|TRBJ2-7
TGTGCCAGCTCTCGCCAGGACAGCTCCTACGAGCAGTACTTC
CASSRQDSSYEQYF
>18|TRBV18|NA|NA|TRBJ1-4
TGTGCCAGCTCACCACCCCTATCGCGAGTTATAGCTAATGAAAAACTGTTTTTT
CASSPPLSRVIANEKLFF
>14|TRBV6-5|TRBD1|once|TRBJ2-3
TGTGCCAGCAGTTCCACGGACAGGACAGATACGCAGTATTTT
CASSSTDRTDTQYF
>16|TRBV2|TRBD2|once|TRBJ2-5
TGTGCCAGCAGTGAGATAGCGGGGGTCCTCCAAGAGACCCAGTACTTC
CASSEIAGVLQETQYF
>15|TRBV9|TRBD2|NA|TRBJ2-5
TGTGCCAGCAGCGTAGCGGGGGGGCCACAAGAGACCCAGTACTTC
CASSVAGGPQETQYF
>13|TRBV6-2/TRBV6-3|TRBD1|few|TRBJ2-7
TGTGCCAGCAGCCAGACAGGGATGAACGAGCAGTACTTC
CASSQTGMNEQYF
>14|TRBV14|NA|NA|TRBJ2-5
TGTGCCAGCAGCCAATCCCAAAGAGGGGAGACCCAGTACTTC
CASSQSQRGETQYF
>16|TRBV28|TRBD1|few|TRBJ1-2
TGTGCCAGCAGTTTAGGAACAGGGGGCGCAAGAAGTGGCTACACCTTC
CASSLGTGGARSGYTF
>14|TRBV2|NA|NA|TRBJ1-1
TGTGCCAGCAGTCTTAACGGGGATGGGACTGAAGCTTTCTTT
CASSLNGDGTEAFF
>16|TRBV18|TRBD2|NA|TRBJ2-1
TGTGCCAGCCGGACAGACCAACCGGGAGGGTACAATGAGCAGTTCTTC
CASRTDQPGGYNEQFF
>13|TRBV7-2|TRBD1|few|TRBJ1-6
TGTGCCAGCAGCTTACAGGGGGATTCACCCCTCCACTTT
CASSLQGDSPLHF
>18|TRBV19|TRBD2|NA|TRBJ2-1
TGTGCCAGTAGTTCACGGGGTAGCGGGGTTAGCTCCTACAATGAGCAGTTCTTC
CASSSRGSGVSSYNEQFF
>16|TRBV7-2|NA|NA|TRBJ2-2
TGTGCCAACAGCCCCATGCGAACGGCGAACACCGGGGAGCTGTTTTTT
CANSPMRTANTGELFF
>15|TRBV7-9|NA|NA|TRBJ1-3
TGTGCCAGCAGCTTAGGGGTACGGGCTGGAAACACCATATATTTT
CASSLGVRAGNTIYF
>13|TRBV29-1|NA|NA|TRBJ1-3
TGCAGCGCACTAATTTATCCTGGAAACACCATATATTTT
CSALIYPGNTIYF
>14|TRBV9|NA|NA|TRBJ2-1
TGTGCCAGCAGCGTAGGGAGGGGATACAATGAGCAGTTCTTC
CASSVGRGYNEQFF
>14|TRBV28|TRBD1|NA|TRBJ2-7
TGTGCCAGCGGACAGGGGGGGAGCTCCTACGAGCAGTACTTC
CASGQGGSSYEQYF
>16|TRBV19|NA|NA|TRBJ1-2
TGTGCCAGTAGTACCCCCTGGATCGGGAAGGACTATGGCTACACCTTC
CASSTPWIGKDYGYTF
>12|TRBV9|TRBD1|once|TRBJ1-1
TGTGCCAGCAGTCCGGGGACAGGGGTAGCTTTCTTT
CASSPGTGVAFF
>14|TRBV6-6|TRBD1|NA|TRBJ1-2
TGTGCCAGCAGGATACCGGGACAGAACTATGGCTACACCTTC
CASRIPGQNYGYTF
>14|TRBV14|TRBD1|NA|TRBJ2-5
TGTGCCAGCAGCCAACACAGGGGTCTAGAGACCCAGTACTTC
CASSQHRGLETQYF
>15|TRBV19|NA|NA|TRBJ1-1
TGTGCCAGTAGTATATTGGCAGGTCTTGACACTGAAGCTTTCTTT
CASSILAGLDTEAFF
>18|TRBV19|TRBD1|few|TRBJ1-5
TGTGCCAGTAGTATAGATAACAGGGGGCCAGTTTTTGATCAGCCCCAGCATTTT
CASSIDNRGPVFDQPQHF
>12|TRBV18|TRBD1|NA|TRBJ1-2
TGTGCCAGCTCACCCGGACAGGGCGGCTACACCTTC
CASSPGQGGYTF
>14|TRBV18|NA|once|TRBJ1-3
TGTGCCAGCTCACCAGGCCGCTCTGGAAACACCATATATTTT
CASSPGRSGNTIYF
>14|TRBV15|NA|many|TRBJ1-1
TGTGCCACCAGCAGAGCCAGGGCTAACACTGAAGCTTTCTTT
CATSRARANTEAFF
>14|TRBV5-4|NA|many|TRBJ1-2
TGTGCCAGCAGCTTGGACAGGGCCGATTATGGCTACACCTTC
CASSLDRADYGYTF
>16|TRBV5-5|TRBD2|NA|TRBJ2-2
TGTGCCAGCAGCCGAACTAGCGGGGGGTCCACCGGGGAGCTGTTTTTT
CASSRTSGGSTGELFF
>16|TRBV7-8|NA|once|TRBJ2-7
TGTGCCAGCAGCTTAAGAACTGGGGGCAGAGTCAACGAGCAGTACTTC
CASSLRTGGRVNEQYF
>13|TRBV12-5|NA|NA|TRBJ1-1
TGTGCTAGTTCCGGGGGAATAAACACTGAAGCTTTCTTT
CASSGGINTEAFF